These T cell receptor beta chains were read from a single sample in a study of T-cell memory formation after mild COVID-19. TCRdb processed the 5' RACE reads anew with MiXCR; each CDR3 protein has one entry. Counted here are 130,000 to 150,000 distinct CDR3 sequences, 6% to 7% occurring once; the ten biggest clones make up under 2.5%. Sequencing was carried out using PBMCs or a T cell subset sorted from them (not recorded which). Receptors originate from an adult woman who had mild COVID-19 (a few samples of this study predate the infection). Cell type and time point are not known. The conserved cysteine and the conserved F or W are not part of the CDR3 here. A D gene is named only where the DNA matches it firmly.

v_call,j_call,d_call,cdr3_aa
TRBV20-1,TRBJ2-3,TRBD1,SAPKSQGGFTDTQY
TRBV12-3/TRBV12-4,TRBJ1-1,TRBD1,ASSNRQGIEAF
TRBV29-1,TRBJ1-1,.,SVEVDRATEAF
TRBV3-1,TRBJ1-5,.,ASSQEARSNQPQH
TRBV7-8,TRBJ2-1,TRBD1,ASSRRGKQGVYNEQF
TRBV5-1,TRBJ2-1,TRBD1,ASTRMGQGYDEQF
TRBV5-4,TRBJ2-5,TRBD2,ASSSQTSDQETQY
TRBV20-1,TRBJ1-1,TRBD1,SAPRTGGTEAF
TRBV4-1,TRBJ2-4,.,ASSQDDTGLAKNIQY
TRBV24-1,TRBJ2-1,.,ATSDLNGEQF
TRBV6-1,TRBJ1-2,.,ASSEAVEWEPDGYT
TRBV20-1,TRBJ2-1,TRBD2,SAIWTSGSDEQF
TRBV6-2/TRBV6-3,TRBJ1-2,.,ASSYRTFFRGLDYGYT
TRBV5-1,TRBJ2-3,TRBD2,ASSLLAGSSTDTQY
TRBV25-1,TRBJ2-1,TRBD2,ASSGTSGRRSYNEQF
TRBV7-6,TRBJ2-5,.,ASSLGLPWETQY
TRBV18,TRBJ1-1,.,ASSPPGNAEAF
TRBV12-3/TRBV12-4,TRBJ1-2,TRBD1,ASSLTGTGIKYGYT
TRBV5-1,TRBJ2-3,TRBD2,ASSLASGVTDTQY
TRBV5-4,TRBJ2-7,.,ASSFSYGRSGEQY
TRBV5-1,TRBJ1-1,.,ASSLGSTEAF
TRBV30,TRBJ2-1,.,AWSADAYNEQF
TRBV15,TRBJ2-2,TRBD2,ATSPGRDFTGELF
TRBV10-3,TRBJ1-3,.,AISEKGSGNTIY
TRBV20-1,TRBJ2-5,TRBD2,SARDGSGSYQETQY